The clone carrying this T cell receptor beta chain came up many times. V lost 1 base and J lost 1, with 14 bases in between. The CDR3 has 16 residues. The V gene's germline CDR1 is SGHTA and CDR2 FQGNSA. Clones were sequenced by immunoSEQ multiplex PCR, and TCRdb holds only the in-frame ones, with some missing. The sample was found to contain approximately 13,000 clones, and every one recurs. The data derive from a study of T cells after posttransplantation cyclophosphamide. A marrow graft followed busulfan-fludarabine conditioning, with cyclophosphamide on days +3 and +4. The V call is TRBV7-2, the J call TRBJ2-7; a possible D gene is TRBD2 (7 bases). The source material was PBMCs, sampled about 1,200 days after allogeneic stem cell transplant with posttransplant cyclophosphamide. The TCR sequence derives from a female patient in her thirties or forties who received an allogeneic stem cell transplant from a related donor, was CMV-positive, and had no GVHD. T cells may partly derive from the graft donor. The CDR3 region has the DNA TGTGCCAGCAGCTTAGAGGGGGGGACCTCTTCCTACGAGCAGTACTTC. Translating gives CASSLEGGTSSYEQYF.